A single sample is the source of the 3 T cell receptor beta chains below, sequenced in a study of blood T cell repertoires in COVID-19. Profiling relied on immunoSEQ multiplex PCR, and the TCRdb table lists in-frame clones only, not all of them. The table has 250,000 to 400,000 clones, roughly 87% seen once; the top ten hold 1%. Sequencing was carried out using peripheral blood. These TCRs come from a man in his fifties or sixties with active or convalescent COVID-19.

The gene calls are TRBV6-5 and TRBJ1-1; 9 bases fit TRBD1. V was clipped by 6 bases and J by 5 bases; unmatched bases: 13. The germline gives CDR1 MNHEY, CDR2 SVGAGI. The CDR3 totals 16 residues. CDR3 in amino acids: CASRYEVGQGRTEAFF. The CDR3 region has the DNA TGTGCCAGCAGATACGAGGTGGGACAGGGAAGGACTGAAGCTTTCTTT.

V is TRBV19 and J is TRBJ2-7; no clear D. This CDR3 has 14 amino acids. Germline CDR1 LNHDA, CDR2 SQIVND (reference sequence). Trimming left V 8 bases short and J 5 bases short, with 19 bases between. CDR3 in DNA: TGTGCCAGTGCCGAGAATCTAGTAGTCAACGAGCAGTACTTC. This translates into CASAENLVVNEQYF.

The table lists this clone with a count of one. The gene calls are TRBV4-3 and TRBJ1-2, with unresolved D. The CDR3 covers 12 residues. The V end was cut by 6 bases, the J end by 2 bases, with 7 bases between. Germline CDR1 reads LGHNA; CDR2 reads YSLEER. The CDR3 sequence: CASRGRNYGYTF. For the CDR3, the DNA is TGCGCCAGCAGGGGCAGGAACTATGGCTACACCTTC.